The rows below give T cell receptor beta chains drawn from one sample of a study of beta chain features in type 1 diabetes. The repertoire was sequenced with immunoSEQ multiplex PCR; TCRdb's copy has only in-frame clones and lacks some. The sample has under 400,000 clones, around 13% seen once. The specimen sequenced was naive CD4+ T cells from blood. These receptors originate from a man in his late teens or twenties in good health. The CDR3 runs from the conserved cysteine through the conserved F or W. Each record gives: J gene, clone size, V gene, D gene, CDR3 DNA, CDR3 protein. The D gene is left open where the match is weak. Clone size, where shown, is once, few, many, or a class for clones that have expanded.

>TRBJ2-1|few|TRBV7-9|TRBD1
TGTGCCAGCAGCCAAGGGACAGGGTTGAATGAGCAGTTCTTC
CASSQGTGLNEQFF
>TRBJ2-1|NA|TRBV28|TRBD1
TGTGCCAGCAGTACAGGGGGTTCCTACAATGAGCAGTTCTTC
CASSTGGSYNEQFF
>TRBJ2-3|few|TRBV7-2|TRBD2
TGTGCCAGCAGCTTAGGTCTAGCGGGGGGGATTCATTTT
CASSLGLAGGIHF
>TRBJ2-3|few|TRBV7-3|NA
TGTGCCAGCAGCCCCCGGGACACCGCAGATACGCAGTATTTT
CASSPRDTADTQYF
>TRBJ2-7|NA|TRBV9|TRBD2
TGTGCCAGCAGCGCGGGACTAGCTCCCAACGAGCAGTACTTC
CASSAGLAPNEQYF
>TRBJ2-3|NA|TRBV25-1|NA
TGTGCCACCGCCAGGGGTCTCAGCACAGATACGCAGTATTTT
CATARGLSTDTQYF
>TRBJ2-1|few|TRBV6-1|TRBD2
TGTGCCAGCAGTTTCCGGGAGGGAATGGAGCAGTTCTTC
CASSFREGMEQFF
>TRBJ2-1|NA|TRBV25-1|NA
TGTGCGGTTGGGGGGGCGGGGGCCTACAATGAGCAGTTCTTC
CAVGGAGAYNEQFF
>TRBJ1-1|NA|TRBV29-1|NA
TGCAGCGTTGAAGGGGGGCTTGGCACTGAAGCTTTCTTT
CSVEGGLGTEAFF
>TRBJ2-7|NA|TRBV5-1|TRBD1
TGCGCCAGCAGCCGGACAGGGTCGGGGCTGGAACAGTACTTC
CASSRTGSGLEQYF
>TRBJ1-5|few|TRBV19|TRBD1
TGTGCCAGTAGTATTGCCAGGGGGCCCAATCAGCCCCAGCATTTT
CASSIARGPNQPQHF
>TRBJ2-7|few|TRBV7-2|TRBD2
TGTGCCAGCAGCAAAGACAGCGGGACCTCCTACGAGCAGTACTTC
CASSKDSGTSYEQYF
>TRBJ1-2|NA|TRBV30|NA
TGTGCCTGGAGTCGGACAGCCTTCTATGGCTACACCTTC
CAWSRTAFYGYTF
>TRBJ2-7|NA|TRBV4-1|NA
TGCGCCAGCAGCCAAGATCTTCTCTATTGGTACGAGCAGTACTTC
CASSQDLLYWYEQYF
>TRBJ1-2|NA|TRBV19|NA
TGTGCCAGTAGTCTCAGGGCCCAAGCTAACTATGGCTACACCTTC
CASSLRAQANYGYTF
>TRBJ2-3|NA|TRBV30|TRBD2
TGTGCCTGCAAACCAGGGACGGGAGGCCCTCTTGGAAGTACAGATACGCAGTATTTT
CACKPGTGGPLGSTDTQYF
>TRBJ1-1|few|TRBV7-9|TRBD1
TGTGCCAGCAGCACGCCCGTGGACAGGGGGCGCGTTCAGGCGTTT
CASSTPVDRGRVQAF
>TRBJ2-7|NA|TRBV7-2|TRBD1
TGTGCCAGCACCCTCCAGGACAGGGTAGACGAGCAGTACTTC
CASTLQDRVDEQYF
>TRBJ2-5|NA|TRBV9|TRBD2
TGTGCCAGCAGCATCGGGACTAGCGGGAGAGGGGCCCAAGAGACCCAGTACTTC
CASSIGTSGRGAQETQYF
>TRBJ1-2|NA|TRBV7-9|NA
TGTGCCAGCATCAAAAGAGGGACTCAAGGTGGCTACACCTTC
CASIKRGTQGGYTF
>TRBJ2-7|NA|TRBV7-2|NA
TGTGCCAGCAGCCCCGTCCCCCCCGGGGAGCAGTACTTC
CASSPVPPGEQYF
>TRBJ1-2|NA|TRBV29-1|NA
TGCAGCGTTGAGAGGGCTGACTATGGCTACACCTTC
CSVERADYGYTF
>TRBJ1-1|few|TRBV7-9|NA
TGTGCCAGCAGCAAGAGGGGGGGCTCATCAACTGAAGCTTTCTTT
CASSKRGGSSTEAFF
>TRBJ2-3|few|TRBV19|TRBD2
TGTGCCAGTAGTAAGGCCGGGACTAGCGGCACAGATACGCAGTATTTT
CASSKAGTSGTDTQYF
>TRBJ1-1|NA|TRBV7-8|TRBD1
TGTGCCAGCAGGAAGGACAGGGTGGGCCACAACACTGAAGCTTTCTTT
CASRKDRVGHNTEAFF
>TRBJ2-3|NA|TRBV15|NA
TGTGCCACCAGCAGATCCATACTGTCTCGATCCACAGATACGCAGTATTTT
CATSRSILSRSTDTQYF
>TRBJ2-7|few|TRBV25-1|TRBD1
TGTGCCAGCAGTGAGGGACAGGACTACGAGCAGTACTTC
CASSEGQDYEQYF
>TRBJ2-1|NA|TRBV5-1|TRBD1
TGCGCCAGCAGCCCCAGACAGGGGTTAGAGCATGAGCAGTTCTTC
CASSPRQGLEHEQFF
>TRBJ1-1|few|TRBV19|NA
TGTGCCAGTAGTATTGATAGAGGAGCGGCTTTCTTT
CASSIDRGAAFF
>TRBJ2-7|NA|TRBV9|NA
TGTGCCAGCAGCGTAGAGAGCAGGGCCAACGAGCAGTACTTC
CASSVESRANEQYF
>TRBJ2-1|NA|TRBV5-1|TRBD2
TGCGCCAGCAGCTTGGGGCTAGCGGGAACCTACAATGAGCAGTTCTTC
CASSLGLAGTYNEQFF
>TRBJ2-1|NA|TRBV28|NA
TGTGCCAGCAGCCCGAGGCGGGGCTTATACAATGAGCAGTTCTTC
CASSPRRGLYNEQFF
>TRBJ2-3|NA|TRBV15|NA
TGTGCCACCAGCAGAGGGGGGACACCAAGCACAGATACGCAGTATTTT
CATSRGGTPSTDTQYF
>TRBJ2-2|few|TRBV15|NA
TGTGCCACCAGCAGAGTCTCCGGGGAGCTGTTTTTT
CATSRVSGELFF
>TRBJ2-7|NA|TRBV18|TRBD1
TGTGCCAGCTCACCACCGACAGGGGCCTTCTACGAGCAGTACTTC
CASSPPTGAFYEQYF
>TRBJ2-5|NA|TRBV6-1|TRBD2
TGTGCCAGTCTCCCCGGGACTAGCGGCCAAGAGACCCAGTACTTC
CASLPGTSGQETQYF
>TRBJ2-3|few|TRBV5-4|TRBD2
TGTGCCAGCAGCCCTAGCGGGGGGGCCGGCGCAGATACGCAGTATTTT
CASSPSGGAGADTQYF
>TRBJ2-7|NA|TRBV4-2|TRBD2
TGTGCCAGCAGGCAAGGGCGGGGGGTTTACGAGCAGTACTTC
CASRQGRGVYEQYF
>TRBJ2-1|few|TRBV7-3|TRBD2
TGTGCCAGCAGCTTAACCCCAGCGGGGAATCACAATGAGCAGTTCTTC
CASSLTPAGNHNEQFF
>TRBJ1-2|NA|TRBV28|NA
TGTGCCAGCAGTTTTTACAGGGCGGACGGCTACACCTTC
CASSFYRADGYTF
>TRBJ2-3|few|TRBV9|TRBD2
TGTGCCAGCAGCGTAAAGTCTAGCGGGGGCGTGGCAGATACGCAGTATTTT
CASSVKSSGGVADTQYF
>TRBJ2-7|few|TRBV6-1|NA
TGTGCCACTTATGGACAGAACTACGAGCAGTACTTC
CATYGQNYEQYF
>TRBJ2-7|NA|TRBV7-3|TRBD2
TGTGCCAGCAGCTCCTCGGGGGGACCCTCCTACGAGCAGTACTTC
CASSSSGGPSYEQYF
>TRBJ2-3|few|TRBV5-1|TRBD2
TGCGCCAGCAGCTTTGGCGGGGGTAAAGATACGCAGTATTTT
CASSFGGGKDTQYF
>TRBJ2-5|few|TRBV18|TRBD1
TGTGCCAGCTCACCACAGGGCTTAACAGGGGACGAGACCCAGTACTTC
CASSPQGLTGDETQYF
>TRBJ2-1|NA|TRBV13|TRBD2
TGTGCCAGCAGCCTTGGGACTAGCGGGGGGTATGAGCAGTTCTTC
CASSLGTSGGYEQFF
>TRBJ2-7|few|TRBV19|NA
TGTGCCAGCACCCGCAGGGTTGACTCCTACGAGCAGTACTTC
CASTRRVDSYEQYF
>TRBJ2-2|few|TRBV28|TRBD1
TGTGCCAGCAGGTCACAGGGGGCCCTTTTAACCGGGGAGCTGTTTTTT
CASRSQGALLTGELFF
>TRBJ1-3|few|TRBV9|NA
TGTGCCAGCAGCGAACCCTCGACAGGTCTCTCTGGAAACACCATATATTTT
CASSEPSTGLSGNTIYF
>TRBJ1-5|NA|TRBV5-6|NA
TGTGCCAGCAGCTCGGACAGCCAGCCCCAGCATTTT
CASSSDSQPQHF
>TRBJ2-5|few|TRBV5-1|TRBD2
TGCGCCAGCAGCTCCTCTAGCGGGACTCCGACCCAGTACTTC
CASSSSSGTPTQYF
>TRBJ1-5|NA|TRBV6-6|TRBD1
TGTGCCAGCAGTTACCCAGGGGGTCAGCCCCAGCATTTT
CASSYPGGQPQHF
>TRBJ1-5|few|TRBV6-1|NA
TGTGCCAGCAGTGGAGTGTTCAATCAGCCCCAGCATTTT
CASSGVFNQPQHF
>TRBJ2-7|NA|TRBV11-1|TRBD1
TGTGCCAGCAGCCCACAGGGGATTTCCTACGAGCAGTACTTC
CASSPQGISYEQYF
>TRBJ2-1|few|TRBV5-1|TRBD2
TGCGCCAGCAGCTTGGGGCGGGGGAGCGGCAATGAGCAGTTCTTC
CASSLGRGSGNEQFF
>TRBJ2-7|NA|TRBV7-2|NA
TGTGCCAGCAGCCGGACCGCGGGGACCTACGAGCAGTACTTC
CASSRTAGTYEQYF
>TRBJ2-7|few|TRBV4-2|TRBD2
TGTGCCAGCAGCCAAGTGGGGTATGTGGGAGGGAACTCCTACGAGCAGTACTTC
CASSQVGYVGGNSYEQYF
>TRBJ2-7|few|TRBV7-2|TRBD2
TGTGCCAGCAGCCTTAGAACGGGACTAGCGGGTTACGAGCAGTACTTC
CASSLRTGLAGYEQYF
>TRBJ2-5|NA|TRBV5-4|NA
TGTGCCAGCAGCTTGGTTACTCGGCAAGAGACCCAGTACTTC
CASSLVTRQETQYF
>TRBJ1-3|few|TRBV29-1|NA
TGCAGCGTTGAGAGGGGAAACACCATATATTTT
CSVERGNTIYF